Listed here are 2 T cell receptor beta chains from one sample, sequenced in a study of T cells in Graves' hyperthyroidism and ophthalmopathy. RNA transcripts yielded amplified TCR beta CDR3 regions. In the first-round RT-PCR of the TCR CDR3, the HTBI primer set was used. Using its own MiXCR run on the multiplex PCR reads, TCRdb lists one record per CDR3 protein. The sample consists of approximately 700,000 distinct CDR3 sequences, nearly 45% of them appearing once. The sample comprised peripheral blood or thyroid tissue (not recorded which). The receptors shown here come from an adult man with Graves' disease, either hyperthyroidism or ophthalmopathy (not recorded which).

In its sample, this clonotype was seen many times. The chain couples TRBV29-1 to TRBJ2-7; D remains ambiguous. From germline, CDR1 is SQVTM and CDR2 ANQGSEA. This CDR3 has 13 residues. Trimming took off 1 base at V and 0 bases at J, with 7 bases between the two ends. The CDR3 here is CSVEGGDSYEQYF. The CDR3 DNA reads as TGCAGCGTTGAAGGTGGTGACTCCTACGAGCAGTACTTC.

The chain combines TRBV29-1 with TRBJ1-1; D is undetermined. Germline assignment: CDR1 SQVTM and CDR2 ANQGSEA. The CDR3 has 13 residues. V gave up 8 bases and J gave up 0 bases, with 13 bases separating them. The CDR3 coding sequence is TGCAGCTCACCGGGAGGGATGAACACTGAAGCTTTCTTT. The encoded protein is CSSPGGMNTEAFF.